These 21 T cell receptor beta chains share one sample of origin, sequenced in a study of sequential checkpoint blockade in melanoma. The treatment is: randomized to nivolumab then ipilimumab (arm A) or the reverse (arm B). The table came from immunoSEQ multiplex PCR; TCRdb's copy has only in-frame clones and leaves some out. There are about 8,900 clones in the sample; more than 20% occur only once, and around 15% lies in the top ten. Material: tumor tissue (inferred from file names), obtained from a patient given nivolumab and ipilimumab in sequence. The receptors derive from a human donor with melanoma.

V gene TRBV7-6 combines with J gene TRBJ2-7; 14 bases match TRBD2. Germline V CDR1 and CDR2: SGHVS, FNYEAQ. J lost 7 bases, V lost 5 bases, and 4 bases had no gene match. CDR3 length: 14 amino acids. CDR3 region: CASSTRTSGGEQYF. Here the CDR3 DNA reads TGTGCCAGCAGCACCCGGACTAGCGGGGGGGAGCAGTACTTC. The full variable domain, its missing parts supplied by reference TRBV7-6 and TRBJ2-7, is GAGVSQSPRYKVTKRGQDVALRCDPISGHVSLYWYRQALGQGPEFLTYFNYEAQQDKSGLPNDRFSAERPEGSISTLTIQRTEQRDSAMYRCASSTRTSGGEQYFGPGTRLTVT.

The CDR3 DNA is TGTGCCAGCAGATGCTGCCCCGCGGGACATAGAAAAAACACTGAAGCTTTCTTT. It specifies CASRCCPAGHRKNTEAFF. The V call is TRBV6-8, the J call TRBJ1-1; TRBD1 might be the D (6 bases). With 6 bases removed from V and 2 bases from J, the gap between germline ends came to 25 bases. The CDR3 runs to 18 residues. Germline-derived CDR1 and CDR2 are MNHGY and SAAAGT.

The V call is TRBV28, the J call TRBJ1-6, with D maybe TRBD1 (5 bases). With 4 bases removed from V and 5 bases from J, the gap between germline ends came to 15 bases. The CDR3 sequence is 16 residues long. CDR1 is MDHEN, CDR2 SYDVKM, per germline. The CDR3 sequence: CASSWGGRLNNSPLHF. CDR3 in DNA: TGTGCCAGCAGTTGGGGGGGGAGGTTAAATAATTCACCCCTCCACTTT. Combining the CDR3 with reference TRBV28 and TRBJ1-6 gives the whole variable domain DVKVTQSSRYLVKRTGEKVFLECVQDMDHENMFWYRQDPGLGLRLIYFSYDVKMKEKGDIPEGYSVSREKKERFSLILESASTNQTSMYLCASSWGGRLNNSPLHFGNGTRLTVT.

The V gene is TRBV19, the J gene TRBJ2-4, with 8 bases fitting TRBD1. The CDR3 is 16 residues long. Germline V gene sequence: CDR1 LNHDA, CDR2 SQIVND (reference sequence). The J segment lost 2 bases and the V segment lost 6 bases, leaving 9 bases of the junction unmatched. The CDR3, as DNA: TGTGCCAGTAGACAATCCCGGACAGGGTCCAAAAACATTCAGTACTTC. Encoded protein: CASRQSRTGSKNIQYF.

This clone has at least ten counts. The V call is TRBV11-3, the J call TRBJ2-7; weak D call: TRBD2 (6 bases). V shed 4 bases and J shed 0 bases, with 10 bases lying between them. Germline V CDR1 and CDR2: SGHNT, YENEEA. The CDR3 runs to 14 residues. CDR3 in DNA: TGTGCCAGCAGCTCCCGGGGGTACTCCTACGAGCAGTACTTC. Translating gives CASSSRGYSYEQYF.

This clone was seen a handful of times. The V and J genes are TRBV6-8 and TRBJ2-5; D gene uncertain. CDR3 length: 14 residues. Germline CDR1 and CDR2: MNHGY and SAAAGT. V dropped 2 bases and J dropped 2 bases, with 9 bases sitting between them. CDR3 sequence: CASSYGSAQETQYF. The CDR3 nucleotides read TGTGCCAGCAGTTACGGTTCAGCTCAAGAGACCCAGTACTTC.

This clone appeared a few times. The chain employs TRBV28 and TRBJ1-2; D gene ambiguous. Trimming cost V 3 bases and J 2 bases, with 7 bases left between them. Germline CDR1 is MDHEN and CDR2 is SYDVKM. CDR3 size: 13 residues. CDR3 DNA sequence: TGTGCCAGCAGTTTTGCGGGAAACTATGGCTACACCTTC. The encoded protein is CASSFAGNYGYTF.

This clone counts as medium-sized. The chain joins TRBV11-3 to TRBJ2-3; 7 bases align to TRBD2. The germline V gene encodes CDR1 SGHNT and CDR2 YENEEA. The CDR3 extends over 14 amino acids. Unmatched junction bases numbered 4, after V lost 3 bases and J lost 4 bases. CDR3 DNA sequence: TGTGCCAGCAGCTTCTTTCGGGGGGCAGATACGCAGTATTTT. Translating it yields CASSFFRGADTQYF.

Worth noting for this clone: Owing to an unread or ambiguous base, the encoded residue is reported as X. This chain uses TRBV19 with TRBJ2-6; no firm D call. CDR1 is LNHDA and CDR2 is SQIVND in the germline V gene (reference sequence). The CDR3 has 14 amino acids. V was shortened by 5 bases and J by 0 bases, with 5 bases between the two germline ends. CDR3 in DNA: TGTGCCAGTAGTCCYCTCTCTGGGGCCAACGTCCTGACTTTC. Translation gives CASSXLSGANVLTF. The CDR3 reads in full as CASSPLSGANVLTF.

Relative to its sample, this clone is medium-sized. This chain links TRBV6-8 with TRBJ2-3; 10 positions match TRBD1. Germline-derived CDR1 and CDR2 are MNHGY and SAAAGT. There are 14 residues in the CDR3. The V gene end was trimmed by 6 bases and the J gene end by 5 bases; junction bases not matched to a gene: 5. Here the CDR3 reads CASRTGTGVDTQYF. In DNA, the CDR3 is TGTGCCAGCAGAACCGGGACAGGGGTAGATACGCAGTATTTT.

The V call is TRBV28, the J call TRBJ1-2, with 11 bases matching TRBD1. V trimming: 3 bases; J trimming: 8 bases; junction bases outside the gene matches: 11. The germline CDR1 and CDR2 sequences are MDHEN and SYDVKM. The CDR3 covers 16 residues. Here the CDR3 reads CASSFYSGQGDWGYTF. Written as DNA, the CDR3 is TGTGCCAGCAGTTTCTATTCGGGACAGGGGGACTGGGGCTACACCTTC.

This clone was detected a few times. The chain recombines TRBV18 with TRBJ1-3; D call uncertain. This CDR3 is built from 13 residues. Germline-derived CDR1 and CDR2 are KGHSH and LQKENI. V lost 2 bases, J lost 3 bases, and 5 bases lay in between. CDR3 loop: CASSPGGGNTIYF. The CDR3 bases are TGTGCCAGCTCACCAGGAGGTGGAAACACCATATATTTT. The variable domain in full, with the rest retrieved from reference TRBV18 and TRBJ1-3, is NAGVMQNPRHLVRRRGQEARLRCSPMKGHSHVYWYRQLPEEGLKFMVYLQKENIIDESGMPKERFSAEFPKEGPSILRIQQVVRGDSAAYFCASSPGGGNTIYFGEGSWLTVV.

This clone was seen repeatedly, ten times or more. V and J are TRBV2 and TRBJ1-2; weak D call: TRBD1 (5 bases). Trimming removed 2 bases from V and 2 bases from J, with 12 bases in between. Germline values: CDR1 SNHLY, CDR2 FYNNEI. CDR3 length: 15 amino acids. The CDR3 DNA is TGTGCCAGCAGTGAAAGGCAGGGAGCCAACTATGGCTACACCTTC. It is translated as CASSERQGANYGYTF.

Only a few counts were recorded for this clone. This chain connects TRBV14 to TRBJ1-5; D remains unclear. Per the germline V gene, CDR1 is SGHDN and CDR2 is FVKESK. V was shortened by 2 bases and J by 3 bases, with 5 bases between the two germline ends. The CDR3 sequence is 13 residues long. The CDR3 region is CASSQLPNQPQHF. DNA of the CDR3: TGTGCCAGCAGCCAACTACCCAATCAGCCCCAGCATTTT.

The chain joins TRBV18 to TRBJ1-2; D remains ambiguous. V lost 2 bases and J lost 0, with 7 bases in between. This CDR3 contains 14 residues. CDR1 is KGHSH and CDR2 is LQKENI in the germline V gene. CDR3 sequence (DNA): TGTGCCAGCTCACCAGTCGGAACTAACTATGGCTACACCTTC. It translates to CASSPVGTNYGYTF.

CDR3 loop: CASRAYQETQYF. As DNA, the CDR3 is TGTGCCAGCAGGGCGTACCAAGAGACCCAGTACTTC. The rearrangement links TRBV9 to TRBJ2-5; D remains unclear. CDR1 and CDR2 (germline): SGDLS, YYNGEE. The CDR3 has 12 amino acids. V was shortened by 5 bases and J by 0 bases, with 5 bases between the two germline ends.

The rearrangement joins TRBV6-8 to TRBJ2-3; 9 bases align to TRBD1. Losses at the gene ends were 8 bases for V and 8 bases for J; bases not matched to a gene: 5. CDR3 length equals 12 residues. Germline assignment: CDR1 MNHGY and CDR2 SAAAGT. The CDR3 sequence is CASGTTGGTQYF. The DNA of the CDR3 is TGTGCCAGCGGCACGACAGGGGGTACGCAGTATTTT.

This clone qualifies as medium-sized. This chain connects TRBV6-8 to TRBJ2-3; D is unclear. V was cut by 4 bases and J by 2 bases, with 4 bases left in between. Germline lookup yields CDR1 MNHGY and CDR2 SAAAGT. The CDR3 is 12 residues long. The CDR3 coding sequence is TGTGCCAGCAGTTGGATCACAGATACGCAGTATTTT. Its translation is CASSWITDTQYF.

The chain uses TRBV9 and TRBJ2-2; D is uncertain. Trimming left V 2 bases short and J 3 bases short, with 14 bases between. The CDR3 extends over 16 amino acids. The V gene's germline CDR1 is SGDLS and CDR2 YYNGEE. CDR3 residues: CASSVQGWVDTGELFF. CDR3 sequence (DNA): TGTGCCAGCAGCGTCCAAGGCTGGGTAGACACCGGGGAGCTGTTTTTT.

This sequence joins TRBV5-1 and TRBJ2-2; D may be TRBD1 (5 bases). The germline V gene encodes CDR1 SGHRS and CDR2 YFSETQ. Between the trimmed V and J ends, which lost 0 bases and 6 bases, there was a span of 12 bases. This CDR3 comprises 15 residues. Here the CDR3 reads CASSLDGREAGELFF. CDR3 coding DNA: TGCGCCAGCAGCTTGGATGGCAGGGAAGCCGGGGAGCTGTTTTTT.

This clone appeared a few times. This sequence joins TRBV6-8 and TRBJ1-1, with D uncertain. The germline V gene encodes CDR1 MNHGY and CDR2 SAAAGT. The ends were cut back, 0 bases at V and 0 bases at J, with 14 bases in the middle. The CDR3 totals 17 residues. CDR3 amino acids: CASSYSRRSHLNTEAFF. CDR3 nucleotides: TGTGCCAGCAGTTACTCGCGACGGAGTCACCTGAACACTGAAGCTTTCTTT.